This passage covers 17 T cell receptor beta chains from one sample sequenced in a study of untreated major depressive disorder. Study results and limitations: TRBV05-01 (Vbeta 5.1) usage was higher in CD4+ T cells of depressed patients than controls.

This table comes from immunoSEQ multiplex PCR, and its TCRdb copy is limited to in-frame clones, with some not included. Of about 25,000 clones detected, roughly nine tenths appear once; the ten largest clones hold around 0.78%. Their antigen targets remain unknown. Input material: CD4+ T cells from PBMCs. All receptors derive from a woman in her twenties or thirties with major depressive disorder.

The rearrangement uses TRBV2 and TRBJ2-1; 8 nucleotides agree with TRBD2. Germline V gives CDR1 SNHLY, CDR2 FYNNEI. CDR3 length equals 15 residues. The ends lost 7 bases at V and 0 bases at J; junction bases unmatched: 5. In DNA, the CDR3 is TGTGCCAGCAACGGGAGGGAGCGCTCCTACAATGAGCAGTTCTTC. This sequence encodes CASNGRERSYNEQFF.

The CDR3 here is CASSFFGQETQYF. The CDR3 DNA reads as TGCGCCAGCAGCTTTTTCGGCCAAGAGACCCAGTACTTC. The V gene is TRBV5-1, the J gene TRBJ2-5; D remains ambiguous. The CDR3 covers 13 residues. Between the trimmed V and J ends, which lost 2 bases and 1 base, there was a span of 6 bases. Per germline, CDR1 SGHRS and CDR2 YFSETQ. Based on the CDR3 plus reference TRBV5-1 and TRBJ2-5, the full variable domain is KAGVTQTPRYLIKTRGQQVTLSCSPISGHRSVSWYQQTPGQGLQFLFEYFSETQRNKGNFPGRFSGRQFSNSRSEMNVSTLELGDSALYLCASSFFGQETQYFGPGTRLLVL.

This clone appeared once. V usage is TRBV28 and J usage is TRBJ2-7; a possible D gene is TRBD2 (5 bases). In germline, CDR1 is MDHEN, CDR2 SYDVKM. With 6 bases removed from V and 2 bases from J, the gap between germline ends came to 17 bases. The CDR3 loop spans 15 amino acids. CDR3 in DNA: TGTGCCAGCAGAGCTACGGGGAATACGCCCTACGAGCAGTACTTC. It translates to CASRATGNTPYEQYF. The whole variable domain, remainder taken from reference TRBV28 and TRBJ2-7, is DVKVTQSSRYLVKRTGEKVFLECVQDMDHENMFWYRQDPGLGLRLIYFSYDVKMKEKGDIPEGYSVSREKKERFSLILESASTNQTSMYLCASRATGNTPYEQYFGPGTRLTVT.

The chain joins TRBV5-6 to TRBJ1-5; D is unclear. Trimming removed 0 bases from V and 9 bases from J, with 7 bases in between. The CDR3 totals 12 residues. CDR1 and CDR2 (germline): SGHDT, YYEEEE. In nucleotides, the CDR3 is TGTGCCAGCAGCTTGGAGGGCGGGCCCCAGCATTTT. Translation gives CASSLEGGPQHF.

In its sample, this clone was seen once. The chain couples TRBV5-6 to TRBJ1-3; TRBD1 might be the D (6 bases). With 3 bases removed from V and 1 base from J, the gap between germline ends came to 11 bases. The CDR3 extends over 15 amino acids. Germline V CDR1 and CDR2: SGHDT, YYEEEE. CDR3 in amino acids: CASSSYRVSGNTIYF. The CDR3 nucleotides are TGTGCCAGCAGCTCGTACAGGGTTTCTGGAAACACCATATATTTT.

The chain uses TRBV4-2 and TRBJ2-2; D is unclear. The CDR3 is 14 amino acids. Germline-derived CDR1 and CDR2 are LGHNA and YNFKEQ. V lost 0 bases and J lost 7, with 9 bases in between. In nucleotides, the CDR3 is TGTGCCAGCAGCCAAGATAGTCGTAGCGGGGAGCTGTTTTTT. The encoded protein is CASSQDSRSGELFF.

The chain recombines TRBV7-3 with TRBJ2-6; D is undetermined. Trimming removed 5 bases from V and 0 bases from J, with 14 bases in between. The CDR3 has 17 residues. Germline assignment: CDR1 SGHTA and CDR2 FQGTGA. CDR3 protein: CASSPNYGRSGANVLTF. CDR3 bases: TGTGCCAGCAGCCCAAACTATGGCCGCTCTGGGGCCAACGTCCTGACTTTC. Using reference TRBV7-3 and TRBJ2-6 for the parts outside the CDR3, the full variable domain is GAGVSQTPSNKVTEKGKYVELRCDPISGHTALYWYRQSLGQGPEFLIYFQGTGAADDSGLPNDRFFAVRPEGSVSTLKIQRTERGDSAVYLCASSPNYGRSGANVLTFGAGSRLTVL.

The genes are TRBV2 and TRBJ2-7; 8 positions agree with TRBD2. V shed 3 bases and J 0 bases; nucleotides not matched to a gene: 4. The CDR3 contains 15 residues. The germline CDR1 and CDR2 sequences are SNHLY and FYNNEI. As DNA, the CDR3 is TGTGCCAGCAGTGAGAGGGCGGGGGGCTCCTACGAGCAGTACTTC. It translates to CASSERAGGSYEQYF.

The chain combines TRBV28 with TRBJ2-1, with 7 bases aligning to TRBD2. The CDR3 sequence is 14 residues long. Germline CDR1 is MDHEN and CDR2 is SYDVKM. V was pared by 2 bases and J by 7 bases, with 5 bases of the junction left unmatched. The CDR3 region has the DNA TGTGCCAGCAGTTTAACTAGCGCTCGGAATGAGCAGTTCTTC. As protein: CASSLTSARNEQFF.

The CDR3 coding sequence is TGTGCCAGCAGCTCCTTTCGGGTCGACAGCGGGGAGCTGTTTTTT. This encodes CASSSFRVDSGELFF. The J gene is TRBJ2-2, the V gene TRBV5-8; TRBD1 is a possible D gene (5 bases). The germline gives CDR1 SGHTS, CDR2 YDEGEE. CDR3 size: 15 residues. V was shortened by 3 bases and J by 7 bases, with 16 bases between the two germline ends.

The chain couples TRBV5-6 to TRBJ1-2; D gene uncertain. The CDR3 runs 11 residues. CDR1 is SGHDT, CDR2 YYEEEE, per germline. V was clipped by 3 bases and J by 8 bases, with 8 bases between them. This CDR3 is CASSSLIGYTF. The CDR3 DNA reads as TGTGCCAGCAGCTCCCTTATCGGCTACACCTTC. The whole variable domain, filled in from reference TRBV5-6 and TRBJ1-2, reads DAGVTQSPTHLIKTRGQQVTLRCSPKSGHDTVSWYQQALGQGPQFIFQYYEEEERQRGNFPDRFSGHQFPNYSSELNVNALLLGDSALYLCASSSLIGYTFGSGTRLTVV.

This clone was observed a single time. The rearrangement joins TRBV9 to TRBJ1-2; D unclear. The V gene lost 4 bases and the J gene lost 7 bases, with 11 bases spanning the gap. This CDR3 has 12 amino acids. Germline V gene sequence: CDR1 SGDLS, CDR2 YYNGEE. CDR3 sequence reads: CASSPPGFGYTF. The CDR3 DNA sequence: TGTGCCAGCAGCCCGCCGGGGTTTGGCTACACCTTC.

The rearrangement joins TRBV5-4 to TRBJ1-5; tentatively, D is TRBD1 (5 bases). V was shortened by 1 base and J by 7 bases, with 12 bases between the two germline ends. Germline loops: CDR1 SGHNT, CDR2 YYREEE (reference sequence). The CDR3 runs 14 residues. The CDR3 loop is CASSLWGSGQPQHF. The DNA for the CDR3 is TGTGCCAGCAGCTTGTGGGGGTCCGGGCAGCCCCAGCATTTT.

This chain connects TRBV6-5 to TRBJ1-3; a possible D gene is TRBD1 (5 bases). The germline gives CDR1 MNHEY, CDR2 SVGAGI. The CDR3 totals 16 residues. V was trimmed by 3 bases and J by 2 bases, leaving 14 bases between them. This CDR3 is CASSYGGPQAGNTIYF. The CDR3 nucleotides are TGTGCCAGCAGTTATGGGGGACCCCAAGCTGGAAACACCATATATTTT.

The V gene is TRBV5-1, the J gene TRBJ2-7; TRBD2 aligns across 12 bases. The germline V gene encodes CDR1 SGHRS and CDR2 YFSETQ. The CDR3 totals 15 residues. V lost 5 bases to trimming and J lost 5 bases; unmatched junction nucleotides: 8. This CDR3 reads CASSLAGGLWDEQYF. As DNA, the CDR3 is TGCGCCAGCAGTCTAGCGGGAGGGCTATGGGACGAGCAGTACTTC.

This clone occurred once. The chain joins TRBV27 to TRBJ2-7; D is possibly TRBD2 (6 bases). CDR3 length equals 18 residues. Germline V gives CDR1 MNHEY, CDR2 SMNVEV (reference sequence). Trimming removed 0 bases at V and 3 bases at J, with 21 bases between. DNA of the CDR3: TGTGCCAGCAGTTTATCCCCGGTTACGACTAGACCCTTCTACGAGCAGTACTTC. It is translated as CASSLSPVTTRPFYEQYF.

The chain has TRBV6-5 and TRBJ2-3; no clear D. V dropped 4 bases and J dropped 5 bases, with 4 bases sitting between them. The CDR3 sequence is 11 residues long. Per germline, CDR1 MNHEY and CDR2 SVGAGI. Here the CDR3 DNA reads TGTGCCAGCAGTTGGGGAGATACGCAGTATTTT. This codes for CASSWGDTQYF.